The T cell receptor beta chain under discussion was sequenced for a study of T cell responses to AZD1222 COVID-19 vaccine. Study results and limitations: Clonal diversity was possibly underestimated, and the donors were mostly white British, with more females.

Some clones are missing from TCRdb's copy, which holds only in-frame ones; the method was immunoSEQ multiplex PCR. This table has around 140,000 clones, more than 90% appearing once. Concerning this clone itself: Its antigen is unknown.

The CDR3 runs 16 residues. The junction had 12 bases not matched to a gene; V was cut back by 7 bases and J by 0 bases. Germline V CDR1 and CDR2: MNHEY, SMNVEV (reference sequence). The V and J genes are TRBV27 and TRBJ2-7; 7 nucleotides match TRBD1. The TCR originated in an adult in good health. The input for sequencing was peripheral blood, taken on day 0 of AZD1222 vaccination. The DNA of the CDR3 is TGTGCCAGCAATCCAAGTCCGGCAGGGGGCTCCTACGAGCAGTACTTC. Its translation: CASNPSPAGGSYEQYF.